The rows below give T cell receptor beta chains drawn from one sample of a study of neurological immune-mediated disorders. In TCRdb, the 5' RACE reads were re-called with MiXCR into one record per CDR3 protein. The table records about 46,000 distinct CDR3 sequences, approximately 10% of them present only once. The sequencing input was PBMCs. The origin of the receptors is a man in his 70s with HTLV-1-associated myelopathy (HAM/TSP). Both conserved end residues are part of each CDR3. The D gene is left open where the match is weak. Clone size is not always given. Where it is, it says once, few, many or a class for expanded clones.

many | TRBJ2-1 | 14 | - | TRBV4-2 | TGTGCCAGCAGCCAGGGGAGGGGGAGGGGTGAGCAGTTCTTC | CASSQGRGRGEQFF
many | TRBJ2-7 | 16 | - | TRBV12-3/TRBV12-4 | TGTGCCAGCAGCCGCTCGCGGCAGGGCAGCGGAGGGGAGCAGTACTTC | CASSRSRQGSGGEQYF
many | TRBJ2-2 | 18 | - | TRBV3-1 | TGTGCCAGCAGCCAAGTGAGGCTAGCTCAAAGAGGCACCGGGGAGCTGTTTTTT | CASSQVRLAQRGTGELFF
many | TRBJ2-1 | 14 | - | TRBV24-1 | TGTGCCACCAGTCCGACCCGAGGGTACAATGAGCAGTTCTTC | CATSPTRGYNEQFF
many | TRBJ1-5 | 16 | - | TRBV20-1 | TGCAGTGCTCCCGAAGGGGACGGGGGGCGGAATCAGCCCCAGCATTTT | CSAPEGDGGRNQPQHF
many | TRBJ2-7 | 16 | TRBD2 | TRBV14 | TGTGCCAGCAGCCGGGGACTAGCGGGAGAATCCTACGAGCAGTACTTC | CASSRGLAGESYEQYF
many | TRBJ2-7 | 15 | TRBD1 | TRBV27 | TGTGCCAGCAGTATAAGACAGGGGGGTGGTTACGAGCAGTACTTC | CASSIRQGGGYEQYF
many | TRBJ1-5 | 12 | - | TRBV28 | TGTGCCAGCACACCTAGCAATCAGCCCCAGCATTTT | CASTPSNQPQHF
many | TRBJ2-1 | 14 | TRBD2 | TRBV20-1 | TGCAGTGCCCCACTAGCGGGAGGGTTATATGAGCAGTTCTTC | CSAPLAGGLYEQFF
many | TRBJ2-5 | 18 | TRBD2 | TRBV7-2 | TGTGCCAGCAGCTCAGGGGGGACTAGCGGGAGGATTGGGAAGACCCAGTACTTC | CASSSGGTSGRIGKTQYF
many | TRBJ2-7 | 15 | - | TRBV7-2 | TGTGCCAGCAGCTTAGGGGGAAGTGGCTCCTACGAGCAGTACTTC | CASSLGGSGSYEQYF
many | TRBJ2-5 | 23 | - | TRBV12-3/TRBV12-4 | TGTGCCAGCAGTTTCCGGGACAGGGGTTTTGGACTAGCGGGTAGAACGACAGGGGAGACCCAGTACTTC | CASSFRDRGFGLAGRTTGETQYF
many | TRBJ2-7 | 16 | - | TRBV5-1 | TGCGCCAGCAAAACACGGTCGGGGTCGGAGGTCTACGAGCAGTACTTC | CASKTRSGSEVYEQYF
many | TRBJ1-3 | 15 | - | TRBV12-3/TRBV12-4 | TGTGCCAGCAGTCCTCCGGGACAAGCTGGAAACACCATATATTTT | CASSPPGQAGNTIYF
many | TRBJ2-7 | 15 | - | TRBV20-1 | TGCAGTGCCACCAACTCTCGAGACAGTTCCCACGAGCAGTACTTC | CSATNSRDSSHEQYF
many | TRBJ1-2 | 15 | TRBD1 | TRBV6-5 | TGTGCCAGCAGTTACCTAGGGACAGGGAGCTATGGCTACACCTTC | CASSYLGTGSYGYTF
many | TRBJ2-5 | 15 | TRBD2 | TRBV7-6 | TGTGCCAGCAGCTTTCGGACTAGCGGGATGGAGACCCAGTACTTC | CASSFRTSGMETQYF
- | TRBJ1-5 | 13 | - | TRBV20-1 | TGCAGTGCGTCCGAGACGGTGAATCAGCCCCAGCATTTT | CSASETVNQPQHF
many | TRBJ1-5 | 15 | - | TRBV7-9 | TGTGCCAGCAGCTACGCGCGGGACGGCAATCAGCCCCAGCATTTT | CASSYARDGNQPQHF
many | TRBJ2-7 | 15 | - | TRBV12-3/TRBV12-4 | TGTGCCAGCAGTAGACAGATGGCCCCCTTAGGCGAGCAGTACTTC | CASSRQMAPLGEQYF
many | TRBJ1-2 | 14 | - | TRBV28 | TGTGCCAGCAGTTTACCTCGACAGACCAGCGGCTACACCTTC | CASSLPRQTSGYTF
many | TRBJ2-5 | 15 | TRBD1 | TRBV7-9 | TGTGCCAGCAGCTTAGCAGGGGGCGGAGGAGAGACCCAGTACTTC | CASSLAGGGGETQYF
many | TRBJ2-3 | 17 | TRBD2 | TRBV4-2 | TGTGCCAGCAGCCAAGATGTAGCGGGAGTAGGAACAGATACGCAGTATTTT | CASSQDVAGVGTDTQYF
- | TRBJ2-1 | 15 | - | TRBV14 | TGTGCCAGCAGTAGTCCGGACCAGCGCGGTCGTGAGCAGTTCTTC | CASSSPDQRGREQFF
many | TRBJ2-1 | 14 | TRBD2 | TRBV4-3 | TGCGCCAGCAGCCGTAGCGGGAGGGCCAATGAGCAGTTCTTC | CASSRSGRANEQFF
many | TRBJ2-5 | 13 | - | TRBV20-1 | TGCAGTGCACGGGTGGGGGGCGGAGAGACCCAGTACTTC | CSARVGGGETQYF
many | TRBJ2-2 | 15 | TRBD1 | TRBV5-1 | TGCGCCAGCAGCCGGGACAGGGGTTCGACCGGGGAGCTGTTTTTT | CASSRDRGSTGELFF
many | TRBJ2-5 | 10 | - | TRBV12-3/TRBV12-4 | TGTGCCAGCGGGTGGGAGACCCAGTACTTC | CASGWETQYF
many | TRBJ2-7 | 14 | TRBD1 | TRBV7-2 | TGTGCCAGCAGCTTATTAGGACAGGGCTACGAGCAGTACTTC | CASSLLGQGYEQYF
many | TRBJ1-1 | 13 | - | TRBV7-6 | TGTGCCAGCAGCTTAACGGCGGGGACTGAAGCTTTCTTT | CASSLTAGTEAFF
many | TRBJ2-7 | 15 | - | TRBV20-1 | TGCAGTGCTAGAGATCGGCCGGGGCTATCCTACGAGCAGTACTTC | CSARDRPGLSYEQYF
few | TRBJ2-1 | 13 | - | TRBV5-6 | TGTGCCAGCAGCTTGTTCTGGGAAGTTGAGCAGTTCTTC | CASSLFWEVEQFF